These 21 T cell receptor beta chains were sequenced from one sample in a study of OX40 agonist ivuxolimab in advanced cancers. Method: immunoSEQ multiplex PCR; TCRdb's copy keeps in-frame clones and lacks some. The table lists over 45,000 clones, around four fifths of them singletons. The starting material was CD4+ or CD8+ T cells sorted from blood, obtained in a trial of the OX40 agonist ivuxolimab. Every receptor here comes from an adult with an advanced solid tumor such as melanoma, head and neck, liver or kidney cancer.

The chain has TRBV30 and TRBJ1-2, with no clear D. Germline V CDR1 and CDR2: GTSNPN, SVGIG (reference sequence). The V and J ends lost 7 bases and 2 bases respectively, with 11 bases between them. CDR3 length: 12 amino acids. This CDR3 is CAYAITNYGYTF. DNA of the CDR3: TGTGCCTACGCGATTACAAACTATGGCTACACCTTC.

The chain carries TRBV6-1 and TRBJ1-5, with D uncertain. V lost 1 base, J lost 1 base, and 14 bases lay in between. The CDR3 is 17 amino acids. Germline-derived CDR1 and CDR2 are MNHNS and SASEGT. The DNA of the CDR3 is TGTGCCAGCAGTGAAGAGTTGGCACGACGGAGCAATCAGCCCCAGCATTTT. This gives the protein CASSEELARRSNQPQHF.

The chain combines TRBV5-5 with TRBJ1-1; tentatively, D is TRBD1 (6 bases). Trimming removed 4 bases at V and 1 base at J, with 14 bases between. The CDR3 covers 15 residues. CDR1 is SGHKS and CDR2 is YYEKEE in the germline V gene (reference sequence). CDR3 coding DNA: TGTGCCAGCAGCCCAACGGGACAACCGAACACTGAAGCTTTCTTT. It translates to CASSPTGQPNTEAFF.

A note on this clone: The same CDR3 arises from other DNA sequences in this sample as well. The V gene is TRBV6-1, the J gene TRBJ2-5; TRBD1 is a possible D gene (7 bases). The length of the CDR3 is 14 residues. The V gene's germline CDR1 is MNHNS and CDR2 SASEGT. V lost 1 base and J lost 4, with 10 bases in between. The CDR3 region has the DNA TGTGCCAGCAGTGAAGGACAGGGAGGAGAGACCCAGTACTTC. Encoded protein: CASSEGQGGETQYF.

The chain joins TRBV15 to TRBJ2-7; D tentatively fits TRBD1 or TRBD2 (5 bases each). CDR1 is LNHNV and CDR2 is YYDKDF in the germline V gene (reference sequence). V lost 3 bases and J 0 bases, leaving 12 bases between the germline ends. CDR3 length: 15 amino acids. CDR3 nucleotide sequence: TGTGCCACCAGCAGGGTCCGGGACGGCTCCTACGAGCAGTACTTC. It encodes CATSRVRDGSYEQYF.

The chain has TRBV9 and TRBJ2-5; D remains unclear. The J call is in doubt because the DNA end fits TRBJ2-7 better. The CDR3 is 11 amino acids. The germline CDR1 and CDR2 sequences are SGDLS and YYNGEE. CDR3 sequence (DNA): TGTGCCAGCGGAAACACCTACGAGCAGTACTTC. Residues: CASGNTYEQYF.

In DNA, the CDR3 is TGCGCCAGCAGCCTAAGGACTAGCGGGACAGATACGCAGTATTTT. Amino acids: CASSLRTSGTDTQYF. V gene TRBV4-1 combines with J gene TRBJ2-3; TRBD2 agrees at 11 bases. V gave up 4 bases and J gave up 3 bases; unmatched junction bases: 3. Germline V CDR1 and CDR2: MGHRA, YSYEKL. The CDR3 is 15 amino acids.

This clone was detected only a few times. This chain links TRBV30 with TRBJ1-1, with 8 nucleotides matching TRBD1. The CDR3 spans 13 residues. Per the germline V gene, CDR1 is GTSNPN and CDR2 is SVGIG (reference sequence). V lost 4 bases to trimming and J lost 5 bases; unmatched junction nucleotides: 6. The DNA of the CDR3 is TGTGCCTGGATCAACAGGGGGAGGACTGAAGCTTTCTTT. This codes for CAWINRGRTEAFF. Variable domain in full (rest from reference TRBV30 and TRBJ1-1): SQTIHQWPATLVQPVGSPLSLECTVEGTSNPNLYWYRQAAGRGLQLLFYSVGIGQISSEVPQNLSASRPQDRQFILSSKKLLLSDSGFYLCAWINRGRTEAFFGQGTRLTVV.

This chain uses TRBV4-1 with TRBJ1-2; D unclear. Germline V gene sequence: CDR1 MGHRA, CDR2 YSYEKL. CDR3 length equals 13 residues. V dropped 0 bases and J dropped 7 bases, with 9 bases sitting between them. The CDR3 protein is CASSQDLKFGYTF. In nucleotides, the CDR3 is TGCGCCAGCAGCCAAGATCTAAAGTTTGGCTACACCTTC.

The sample holds a few counts of this clone. The chain uses TRBV5-6 and TRBJ1-2; D is ambiguous. V shed 4 bases and J shed 7 bases, with 14 bases lying between them. The CDR3 covers 13 residues. CDR1 is SGHDT, CDR2 YYEEEE, per germline. The CDR3 DNA sequence: TGTGCCAGCAGCCCCCGGCGGTCGGGTGGCTACACCTTC. Protein sequence: CASSPRRSGGYTF.

The chain employs TRBV7-9 and TRBJ1-5; possibly TRBD1 for D (5 bases). This CDR3 region has 15 residues. With 5 bases removed from V and 1 base from J, the gap between germline ends came to 12 bases. Germline V lookup: CDR1 SEHNR, CDR2 FQNEAQ (reference sequence). This chain's CDR3 is CASSKDSYSNQPQHF. The CDR3, as DNA: TGTGCCAGCAGCAAAGACAGCTACAGCAATCAGCCCCAGCATTTT.

This clone was detected once. The rearrangement uses TRBV5-4 and TRBJ2-6; no firm D call. The CDR3 is 13 residues long. Germline CDR1 reads SGHNT; CDR2 reads YYREEE (reference sequence). V lost 1 base and J lost 3, with 2 bases in between. DNA for the CDR3: TGTGCCAGCAGCTTGTTTGGGGCCAACGTCCTGACTTTC. The encoded protein is CASSLFGANVLTF. The full variable domain, rest sourced from reference TRBV5-4 and TRBJ2-6, is ETGVTQSPTHLIKTRGQQVTLRCSSQSGHNTVSWYQQALGQGPQFIFQYYREEENGRGNFPPRFSGLQFPNYSSELNVNALELDDSALYLCASSLFGANVLTFGAGSRLTVL.

The V and J genes are TRBV7-2 and TRBJ1-1; D unresolved. The length of the CDR3 is 15 residues. The V gene lost 2 bases and the J gene lost 2 bases, with 12 bases spanning the gap. CDR1 and CDR2 (germline): SGHTA, FQGNSA. CDR3 DNA: TGTGCCAGCAGCTTAAATTCAGTACAAAACACTGAAGCTTTCTTT. Translating gives CASSLNSVQNTEAFF.

This clone turned up a few times. The chain joins TRBV5-1 to TRBJ2-7, with 8 bases aligning to TRBD2. The ends lost 4 bases at V and 7 bases at J; junction bases unmatched: 13. The CDR3 contains 15 residues. The V gene's germline CDR1 is SGHRS and CDR2 YFSETQ. The CDR3 region is CASSVQTREGEEQYF. CDR3 bases: TGCGCCAGCAGCGTCCAGACCCGGGAGGGCGAGGAGCAGTACTTC.

The chain is built from TRBV6-6 and TRBJ1-1; 7 bases fit TRBD1. The CDR3 covers 15 residues. From germline, CDR1 is MNHNY and CDR2 SVGAGI (reference sequence). J gave up 3 bases and V 7 bases, and 11 bases lay outside the gene matches. CDR3 loop: CASINRGNMDTEAFF. In nucleotides, the CDR3 is TGTGCCAGCATAAACAGGGGTAATATGGACACTGAAGCTTTCTTT.

The rearrangement joins TRBV7-9 to TRBJ1-5; D unresolved. V dropped 1 base and J dropped 0 bases, with 7 bases sitting between them. CDR3 length: 15 amino acids. Germline V gives CDR1 SEHNR, CDR2 FQNEAQ (reference sequence). The CDR3 here is CASSLDGYSNQPQHF. The CDR3 DNA reads as TGTGCCAGCAGCTTAGACGGATATAGCAATCAGCCCCAGCATTTT.

The chain uses TRBV6-5 and TRBJ2-5, with 10 bases identical to TRBD2. The V segment lost 2 bases and the J segment 3 bases; nucleotides outside the gene matches: 0. The CDR3 is made up of 14 amino acids. Germline CDR1 and CDR2: MNHEY and SVGAGI. The CDR3 spells CASSYGLAEETQYF. CDR3 DNA: TGTGCCAGCAGTTACGGACTAGCGGAAGAGACCCAGTACTTC.

The DNA of the CDR3 is TGTGCCAGCAGCCCCGGGGAGACTAGCGGGAAAACGCAGTATTTT. This sequence encodes CASSPGETSGKTQYF. This chain uses TRBV5-4 with TRBJ2-3; TRBD2 matches 11 bases. The germline V gene encodes CDR1 SGHNT and CDR2 YYREEE (reference sequence). V was pared by 4 bases and J by 9 bases, with 10 bases of the junction left unmatched. There are 15 residues in the CDR3.

The V gene is TRBV11-2, the J gene TRBJ1-1; TRBD1 aligns across 7 bases. In germline, CDR1 is SGHAT, CDR2 FQNNGV. V was pared by 1 base and J by 12 bases, with 11 bases of the junction left unmatched. The CDR3 runs to 14 residues. The CDR3 loop reads CASSLGSDRAQSFF. The CDR3 DNA sequence: TGTGCCAGCAGCTTAGGTTCCGACAGGGCCCAGTCTTTCTTT.

The chain recombines TRBV7-2 with TRBJ2-2, with D possibly TRBD1 on 5 matching bases. Germline lookup yields CDR1 SGHTA and CDR2 FQGNSA. The CDR3 consists of 15 residues. Trimming removed 5 bases at V and 0 bases at J, with 10 bases between. CDR3 protein: CASSVDSANTGELFF. The CDR3 DNA sequence: TGTGCCAGCAGCGTTGACAGCGCGAACACCGGGGAGCTGTTTTTT.

The gene calls are TRBV19 and TRBJ2-1; a possible D gene is TRBD2 (5 bases). The V gene lost 5 bases and the J gene lost 2 bases, with 25 bases spanning the gap. The CDR3 extends over 19 amino acids. Germline V gives CDR1 LNHDA, CDR2 SQIVND (reference sequence). The CDR3 region is CASSGRLPNSGIAYNEQFF. Written as DNA, the CDR3 is TGTGCCAGTAGTGGGAGACTCCCCAACTCCGGGATTGCCTACAATGAGCAGTTCTTC.